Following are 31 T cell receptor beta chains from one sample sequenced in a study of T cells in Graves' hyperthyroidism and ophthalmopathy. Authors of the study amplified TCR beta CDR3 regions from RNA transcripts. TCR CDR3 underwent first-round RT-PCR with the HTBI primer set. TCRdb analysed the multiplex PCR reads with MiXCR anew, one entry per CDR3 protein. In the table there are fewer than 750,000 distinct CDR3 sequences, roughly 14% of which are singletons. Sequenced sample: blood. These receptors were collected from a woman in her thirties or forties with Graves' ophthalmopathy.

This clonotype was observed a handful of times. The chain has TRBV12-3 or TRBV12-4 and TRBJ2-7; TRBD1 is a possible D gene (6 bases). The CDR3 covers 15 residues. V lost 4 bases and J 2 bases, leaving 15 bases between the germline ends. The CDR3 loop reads CASSYPGTLAYEQYF. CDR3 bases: TGTGCCAGCAGTTACCCCGGGACACTGGCCTACGAGCAGTACTTC.

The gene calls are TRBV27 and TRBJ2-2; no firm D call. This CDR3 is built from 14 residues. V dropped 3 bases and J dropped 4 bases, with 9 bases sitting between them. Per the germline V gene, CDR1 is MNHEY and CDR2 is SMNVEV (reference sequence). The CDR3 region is CASSFTFLTGELFF. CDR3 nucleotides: TGTGCCAGCAGTTTTACTTTCCTCACCGGGGAGCTGTTTTTT.

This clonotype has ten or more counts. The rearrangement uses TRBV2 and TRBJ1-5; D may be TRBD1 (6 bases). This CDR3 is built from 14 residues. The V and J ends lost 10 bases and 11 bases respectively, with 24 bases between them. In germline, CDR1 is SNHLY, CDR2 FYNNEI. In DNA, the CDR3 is TGTGCCAAAACCCCTCCCAGGGGCGCGGAAACCCAGCATTTT. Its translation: CAKTPPRGAETQHF.

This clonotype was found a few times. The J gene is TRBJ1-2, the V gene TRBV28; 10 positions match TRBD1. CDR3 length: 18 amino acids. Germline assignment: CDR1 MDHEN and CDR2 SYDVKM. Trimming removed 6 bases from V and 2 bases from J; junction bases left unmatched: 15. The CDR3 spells CASSSFFDRGQGNYGYTF. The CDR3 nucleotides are TGTGCCAGCAGCTCCTTCTTCGACAGGGGGCAAGGAAACTATGGCTACACCTTC.

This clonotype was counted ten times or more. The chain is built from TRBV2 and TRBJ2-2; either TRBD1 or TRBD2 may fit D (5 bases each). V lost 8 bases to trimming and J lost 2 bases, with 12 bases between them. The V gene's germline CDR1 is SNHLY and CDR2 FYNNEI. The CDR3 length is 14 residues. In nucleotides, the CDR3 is TGTGCCAGCGCACGTGGGGGAAACACCGGGGAGCTGTTTTTT. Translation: CASARGGNTGELFF.

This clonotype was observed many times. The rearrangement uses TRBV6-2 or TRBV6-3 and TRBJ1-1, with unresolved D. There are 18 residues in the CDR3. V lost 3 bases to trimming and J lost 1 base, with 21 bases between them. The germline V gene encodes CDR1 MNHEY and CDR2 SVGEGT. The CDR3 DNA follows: TGTGCCAGCAGTTATTCGGGGTCAAGACGGGCTTCGAACACTGAAGCTTTCTTT. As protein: CASSYSGSRRASNTEAFF.

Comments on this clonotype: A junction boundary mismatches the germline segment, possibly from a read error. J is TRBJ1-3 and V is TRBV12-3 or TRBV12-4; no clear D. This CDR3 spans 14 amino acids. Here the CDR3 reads CASRASLSGNAIYF. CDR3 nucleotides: TGTGCCAGCAGAGCGAGTCTCTCTGGAAACGCCATATATTTT.

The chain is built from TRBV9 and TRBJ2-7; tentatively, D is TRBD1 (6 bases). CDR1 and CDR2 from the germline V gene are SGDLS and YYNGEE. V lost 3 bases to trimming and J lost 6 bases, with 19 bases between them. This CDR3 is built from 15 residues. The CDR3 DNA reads TGTGCCAGCAGCGCACAAGGACAGCTCACATCCGAGCAGTACTTC. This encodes CASSAQGQLTSEQYF. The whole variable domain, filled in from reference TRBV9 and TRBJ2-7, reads DSGVTQTPKHLITATGQRVTLRCSPRSGDLSVYWYQQSLDQGLQFLIQYYNGEERAKGNILERFSAQQFPDLHSELNLSSLELGDSALYFCASSAQGQLTSEQYFGPGTRLTVT.

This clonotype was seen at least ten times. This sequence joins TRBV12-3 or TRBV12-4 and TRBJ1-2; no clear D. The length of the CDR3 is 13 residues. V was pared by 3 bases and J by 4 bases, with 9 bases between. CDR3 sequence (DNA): TGTGCCAGCAGTTTCAATCAGGCCTATGGCTACACCTTC. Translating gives CASSFNQAYGYTF.

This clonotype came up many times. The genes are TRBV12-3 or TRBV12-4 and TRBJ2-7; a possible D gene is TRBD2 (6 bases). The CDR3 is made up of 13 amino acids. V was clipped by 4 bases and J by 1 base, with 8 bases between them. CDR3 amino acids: CASSSAGSYEQYF. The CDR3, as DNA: TGTGCCAGCAGTTCGGCGGGATCCTACGAGCAGTACTTC.

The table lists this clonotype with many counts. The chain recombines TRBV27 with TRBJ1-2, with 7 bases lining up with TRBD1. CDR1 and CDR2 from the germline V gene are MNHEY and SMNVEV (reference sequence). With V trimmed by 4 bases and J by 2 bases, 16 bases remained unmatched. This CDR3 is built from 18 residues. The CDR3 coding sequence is TGTGCCAGCAGTTCTTGGCAGGGGGTCGGGCGGAGAAACTATGGCTACACCTTC. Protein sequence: CASSSWQGVGRRNYGYTF.

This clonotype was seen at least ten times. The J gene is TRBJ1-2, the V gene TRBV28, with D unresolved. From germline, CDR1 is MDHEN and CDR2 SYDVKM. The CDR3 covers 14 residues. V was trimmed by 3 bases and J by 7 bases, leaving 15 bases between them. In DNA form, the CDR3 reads TGTGCCAGCAGTTTTTGGCCCCAGCTTGGTGGCTACACCTTC. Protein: CASSFWPQLGGYTF.

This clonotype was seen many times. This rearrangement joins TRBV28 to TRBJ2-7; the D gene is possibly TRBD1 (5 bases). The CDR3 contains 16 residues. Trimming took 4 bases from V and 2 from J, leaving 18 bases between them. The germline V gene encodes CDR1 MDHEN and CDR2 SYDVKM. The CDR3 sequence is CASSSSGQGSPYEQYF. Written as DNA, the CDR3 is TGTGCCAGCAGTTCCTCGGGTCAGGGAAGTCCCTACGAGCAGTACTTC.

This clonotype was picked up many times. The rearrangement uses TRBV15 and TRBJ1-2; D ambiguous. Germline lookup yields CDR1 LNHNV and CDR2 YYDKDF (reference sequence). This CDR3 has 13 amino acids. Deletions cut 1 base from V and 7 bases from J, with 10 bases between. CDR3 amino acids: CATSRVRGGGYTF. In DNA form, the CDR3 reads TGTGCCACCAGCAGAGTTCGGGGTGGTGGCTACACCTTC.

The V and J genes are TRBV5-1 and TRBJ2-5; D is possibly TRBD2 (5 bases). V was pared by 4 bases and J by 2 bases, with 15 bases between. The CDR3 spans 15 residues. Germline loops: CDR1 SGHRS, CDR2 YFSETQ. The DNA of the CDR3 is TGCGCCAGCAGCCCGGGGTCGAGCGCTCAAGAGACCCAGTACTTC. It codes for CASSPGSSAQETQYF.

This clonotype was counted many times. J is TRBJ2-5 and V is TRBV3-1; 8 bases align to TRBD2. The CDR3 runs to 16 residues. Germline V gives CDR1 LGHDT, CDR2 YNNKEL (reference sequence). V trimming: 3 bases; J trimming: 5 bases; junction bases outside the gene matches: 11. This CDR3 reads CASSQSPAGDGETQYF. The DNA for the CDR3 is TGTGCCAGCAGCCAGTCGCCAGCGGGAGATGGGGAGACCCAGTACTTC.

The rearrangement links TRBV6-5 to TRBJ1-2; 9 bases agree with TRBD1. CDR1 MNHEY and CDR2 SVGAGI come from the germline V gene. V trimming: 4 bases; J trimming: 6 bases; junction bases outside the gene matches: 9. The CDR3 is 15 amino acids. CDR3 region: CASSWGQGIWDGYTF. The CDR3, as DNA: TGTGCCAGCAGTTGGGGACAGGGTATTTGGGATGGCTACACCTTC.

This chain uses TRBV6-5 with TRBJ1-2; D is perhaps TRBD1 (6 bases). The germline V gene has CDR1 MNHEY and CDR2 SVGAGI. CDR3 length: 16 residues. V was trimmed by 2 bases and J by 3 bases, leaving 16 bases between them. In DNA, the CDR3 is TGTGCCAGCAGTTACCCGTCGGTGGGGGCGGACTATGGCTACACCTTC. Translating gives CASSYPSVGADYGYTF.

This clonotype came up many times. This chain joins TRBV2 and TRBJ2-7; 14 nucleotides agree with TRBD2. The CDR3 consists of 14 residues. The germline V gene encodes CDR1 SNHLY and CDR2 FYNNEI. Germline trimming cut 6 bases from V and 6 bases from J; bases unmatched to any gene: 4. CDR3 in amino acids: CASRGTSGRGEQYF. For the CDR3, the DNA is TGTGCCAGCAGGGGGACTAGCGGGAGAGGCGAGCAGTACTTC.

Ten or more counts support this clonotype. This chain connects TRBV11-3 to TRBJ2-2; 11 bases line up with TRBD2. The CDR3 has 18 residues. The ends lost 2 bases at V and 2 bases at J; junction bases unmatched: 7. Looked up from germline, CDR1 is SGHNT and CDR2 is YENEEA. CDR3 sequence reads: CASSLYSLAGGNTGELFF. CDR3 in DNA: TGTGCCAGCAGCTTATACAGCCTAGCGGGAGGCAACACCGGGGAGCTGTTTTTT. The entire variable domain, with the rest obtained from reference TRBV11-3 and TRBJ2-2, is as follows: EAGVVQSPRYKIIEKKQPVAFWCNPISGHNTLYWYLQNLGQGPELLIRYENEEAVDDSQLPKDRFSAERLKGVDSTLKIQPAELGDSAVYLCASSLYSLAGGNTGELFFGEGSRLTVL.

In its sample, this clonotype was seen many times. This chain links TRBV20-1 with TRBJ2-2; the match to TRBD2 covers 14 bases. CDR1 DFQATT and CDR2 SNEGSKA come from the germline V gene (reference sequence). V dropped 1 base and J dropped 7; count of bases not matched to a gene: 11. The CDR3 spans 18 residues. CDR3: CSARGDSGLAGAVGELFF. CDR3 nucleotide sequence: TGCAGTGCTAGAGGGGACTCGGGACTAGCGGGAGCGGTCGGGGAGCTGTTTTTT.

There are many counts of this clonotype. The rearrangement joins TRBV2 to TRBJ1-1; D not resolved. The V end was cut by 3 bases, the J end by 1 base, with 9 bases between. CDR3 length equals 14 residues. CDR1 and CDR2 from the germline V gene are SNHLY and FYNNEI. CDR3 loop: CASSEAQQNTEAFF. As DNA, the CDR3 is TGTGCCAGCAGTGAGGCCCAGCAGAACACTGAAGCTTTCTTT.

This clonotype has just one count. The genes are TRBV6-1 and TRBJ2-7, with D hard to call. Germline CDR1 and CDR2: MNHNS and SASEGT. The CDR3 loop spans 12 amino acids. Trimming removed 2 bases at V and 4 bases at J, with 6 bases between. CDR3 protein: CASSEYGYEQYF. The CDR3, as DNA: TGTGCCAGCAGTGAATATGGTTACGAGCAGTACTTC.

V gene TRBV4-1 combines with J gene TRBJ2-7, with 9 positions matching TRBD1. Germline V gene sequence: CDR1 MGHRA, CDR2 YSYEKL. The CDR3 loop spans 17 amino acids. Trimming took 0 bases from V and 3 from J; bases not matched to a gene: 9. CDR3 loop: CASSQETPGQGNYEQYF. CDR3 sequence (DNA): TGCGCCAGCAGCCAAGAGACACCGGGACAGGGTAACTACGAGCAGTACTTC.

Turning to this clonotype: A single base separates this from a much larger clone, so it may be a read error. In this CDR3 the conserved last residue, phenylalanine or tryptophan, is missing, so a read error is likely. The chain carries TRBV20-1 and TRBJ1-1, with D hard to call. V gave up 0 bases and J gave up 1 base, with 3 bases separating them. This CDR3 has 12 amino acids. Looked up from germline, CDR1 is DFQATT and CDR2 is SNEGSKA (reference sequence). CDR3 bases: TGCAGTGCTAGAGAGGCGAACACTGAAGCTTTCTCT. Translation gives CSAREANTEAFS.

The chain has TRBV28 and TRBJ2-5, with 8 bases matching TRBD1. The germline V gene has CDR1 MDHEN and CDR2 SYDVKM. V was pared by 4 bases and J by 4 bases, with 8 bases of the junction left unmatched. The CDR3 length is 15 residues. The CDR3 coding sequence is TGTGCCAGCAGTTCCCCAGGGGGCGCCGTAGAGACCCAGTACTTC. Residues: CASSSPGGAVETQYF.

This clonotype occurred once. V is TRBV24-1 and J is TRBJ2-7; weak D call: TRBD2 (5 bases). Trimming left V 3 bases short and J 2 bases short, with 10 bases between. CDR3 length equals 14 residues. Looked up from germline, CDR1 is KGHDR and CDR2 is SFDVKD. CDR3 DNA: TGTGCCACCAGTGATGAGGGTACCCCCTACGAGCAGTACTTC. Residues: CATSDEGTPYEQYF.

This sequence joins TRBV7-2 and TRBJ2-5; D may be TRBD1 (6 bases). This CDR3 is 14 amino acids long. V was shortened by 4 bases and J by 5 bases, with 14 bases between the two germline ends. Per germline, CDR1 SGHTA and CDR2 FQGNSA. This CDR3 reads CASSYYRDPETQYF. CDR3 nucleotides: TGTGCCAGCAGCTACTACAGGGACCCTGAGACCCAGTACTTC.

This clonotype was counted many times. This CDR3 reads CASIPSRAANYGYTF. CDR3 DNA: TGTGCCAGTATTCCATCTAGGGCGGCTAACTATGGCTACACCTTC. The chain uses TRBV19 and TRBJ1-2; D is unresolved. V was pared by 7 bases and J by 0 bases, with 15 bases between. This CDR3 contains 15 residues. In germline, CDR1 is LNHDA, CDR2 SQIVND (reference sequence).

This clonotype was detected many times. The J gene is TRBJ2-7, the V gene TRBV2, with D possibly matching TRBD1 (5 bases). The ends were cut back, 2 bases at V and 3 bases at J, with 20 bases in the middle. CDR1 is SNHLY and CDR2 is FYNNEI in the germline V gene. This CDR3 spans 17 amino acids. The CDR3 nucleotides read TGTGCCAGCAGTGAACCCCAGACCAGACAGAGCAACTACGAGCAGTACTTC. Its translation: CASSEPQTRQSNYEQYF. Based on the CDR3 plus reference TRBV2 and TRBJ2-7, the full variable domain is EPEVTQTPSHQVTQMGQEVILRCVPISNHLYFYWYRQILGQKVEFLVSFYNNEISEKSEIFDDQFSVERPDGSNFTLKIRSTKLEDSAMYFCASSEPQTRQSNYEQYFGPGTRLTVT.

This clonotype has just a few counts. The CDR3 here is CASSLRAYTEAFF. CDR3 DNA sequence: TGTGCCAGCAGTTTAAGAGCGTACACTGAAGCTTTCTTT. The chain has TRBV27 and TRBJ1-1; D remains unclear. The ends were cut back, 2 bases at V and 3 bases at J, with 7 bases in the middle. The germline gives CDR1 MNHEY, CDR2 SMNVEV (reference sequence). The CDR3 loop spans 13 amino acids.